One and the same sample provided the 23 T cell receptor beta chains below, sequenced in a study of blood T cell repertoires in COVID-19. TCRdb's table, derived via immunoSEQ multiplex PCR, lists solely in-frame clones and lacks some. The sample lists a few hundred thousand clones, roughly 90% occurring once. The sequenced sample consisted of PBMCs or T cells enriched from blood (not recorded which). These receptors were collected from a woman aged 25 to 39 who had recovered from COVID-19.

This sequence joins TRBV2 and TRBJ1-4; 10 positions agree with TRBD1. Per germline, CDR1 SNHLY and CDR2 FYNNEI. V gave up 9 bases and J gave up 5 bases; unmatched junction bases: 3. This CDR3 has 13 amino acids. CDR3 amino acids: CASLDRGNEKLFF. The CDR3 coding sequence is TGTGCCAGTCTGGACAGGGGGAATGAAAAACTGTTTTTT.

Regarding this clone: The sample carries other DNA sequences with the same CDR3. The V gene is TRBV9, the J gene TRBJ2-5; 10 nucleotides line up with TRBD1. Germline CDR1 is SGDLS and CDR2 is YYNGEE. J gave up 4 bases and V 3 bases, and 3 bases lay outside the gene matches. This CDR3 spans 14 amino acids. The CDR3: CASSGGQGGETQYF. The DNA of the CDR3 is TGTGCCAGCAGCGGCGGACAGGGGGGAGAGACCCAGTACTTC.

This rearrangement joins TRBV19 to TRBJ2-3, with 9 bases aligning to TRBD2. Germline CDR1 LNHDA, CDR2 SQIVND (reference sequence). V gave up 3 bases and J gave up 5 bases; unmatched junction bases: 15. The CDR3 length is 18 residues. CDR3 sequence: CASSMARLAGTRGDTQYF. The DNA of the CDR3 is TGTGCCAGTAGTATGGCGCGGCTAGCGGGGACCCGGGGAGATACGCAGTATTTT. Full variable domain (remainder filled in from reference TRBV19 and TRBJ2-3): DGGITQSPKYLFRKEGQNVTLSCEQNLNHDAMYWYRQDPGQGLRLIYYSQIVNDFQKGDIAEGYSVSREKKESFPLTVTSAQKNPTAFYLCASSMARLAGTRGDTQYFGPGTRLTVL.

The V call is TRBV5-1, the J call TRBJ1-1; D possibly corresponds to TRBD1 (6 bases). V was clipped by 6 bases and J by 0 bases, with 15 bases between them. Germline CDR1 is SGHRS and CDR2 is YFSETQ. CDR3 length: 15 amino acids. The CDR3: CASTGDSYMNTEAFF. The CDR3 bases are TGCGCCAGCACAGGGGATAGCTACATGAACACTGAAGCTTTCTTT.

The chain couples TRBV20-1 to TRBJ2-3; D assignment may be TRBD1 or TRBD2 (6 bases each). Trimming pared 3 bases from V and 5 bases from J, leaving 18 bases between. This CDR3 has 15 amino acids. The germline V gene encodes CDR1 DFQATT and CDR2 SNEGSKA (reference sequence). In DNA, the CDR3 is TGCAGTGCTAGTGGGGGCGCGGGATGGGGAGATACGCAGTATTTT. Amino acid sequence: CSASGGAGWGDTQYF.

This sequence joins TRBV18 and TRBJ2-7; D not certain. This CDR3 region has 12 residues. In germline, CDR1 is KGHSH, CDR2 LQKENI. V was shortened by 4 bases and J by 4 bases, with 8 bases between the two germline ends. CDR3 bases: TGTGCCAGCTCACGGCTCCAATACGAGCAGTACTTC. It is translated as CASSRLQYEQYF.

This clone was counted once. V and J are TRBV6-5 and TRBJ2-6; D is possibly TRBD1 (6 bases). CDR1 is MNHEY, CDR2 SVGAGI, per germline. The CDR3 is 15 residues long. Trimming stripped 6 bases from V and 2 bases from J, with 11 bases between. The DNA of the CDR3 is TGTGCCAGCAGGTCGAAGGGGGCTGGGGCCAACGTCCTGACTTTC. As protein: CASRSKGAGANVLTF.

The chain recombines TRBV6-1 with TRBJ2-1; possible D gene TRBD1, 6 bases. Trimming removed 3 bases at V and 15 bases at J, with 12 bases between. This CDR3 has 11 amino acids. CDR1 and CDR2 from the germline V gene are MNHNS and SASEGT. The CDR3 region has the DNA TGTGCCAGCAGTGAGTCAGGGGTAAGGTTCTTC. As protein: CASSESGVRFF.

The chain recombines TRBV20-1 with TRBJ1-6; a weak D match, TRBD1 (5 bases). CDR1 and CDR2 from the germline V gene are DFQATT and SNEGSKA (reference sequence). Trimming removed 3 bases from V and 8 bases from J, with 14 bases in between. CDR3 size: 14 residues. Here the CDR3 DNA reads TGCAGTGCTAGTCGAGGGACTGTTGATTCACCCCTCCACTTT. As protein: CSASRGTVDSPLHF.

This clone was detected only once. J is TRBJ2-1 and V is TRBV12-5; TRBD2 matches at 8 bases. The germline gives CDR1 LGHNT, CDR2 FRNRAP. Germline trimming cut 0 bases from V and 6 bases from J; bases unmatched to any gene: 10. This CDR3 is built from 17 residues. DNA for the CDR3: TGTGCTAGTGGTTTGGTACTCTCAGCGGGAGCGTTCAATGAGCAGTTCTTC. The encoded protein is CASGLVLSAGAFNEQFF.

J is TRBJ1-2 and V is TRBV9; no clear D gene. V was shortened by 4 bases and J by 5 bases, with 9 bases between the two germline ends. The CDR3 length is 12 residues. Germline CDR1 SGDLS, CDR2 YYNGEE. The CDR3 region is CASSTRDYGYTF. Written as DNA, the CDR3 is TGTGCCAGCAGCACCCGGGATTATGGCTACACCTTC.

In its sample, this clone was seen once. This rearrangement joins TRBV5-4 to TRBJ2-5; TRBD1 aligns across 7 bases. Germline V gene lookup returns CDR1 SGHNT and CDR2 YYREEE (reference sequence). J gave up 5 bases and V 0 bases, and 7 bases lay outside the gene matches. CDR3 size: 15 residues. The CDR3 DNA follows: TGTGCCAGCAGCTTGGAGGCAGGGGGATGGGAGACCCAGTACTTC. Translating it yields CASSLEAGGWETQYF.

The J gene is TRBJ2-7, the V gene TRBV5-1; TRBD1 agrees at 8 bases. Trimming took 3 bases from V and 4 from J; bases not matched to a gene: 6. This CDR3 contains 14 residues. CDR1 and CDR2 from the germline V gene are SGHRS and YFSETQ. The CDR3 nucleotides read TGCGCCAGCAGCTGGTCACAGGGGGGATACGAGCAGTACTTC. This codes for CASSWSQGGYEQYF. Full variable domain (missing parts from reference TRBV5-1 and TRBJ2-7): KAGVTQTPRYLIKTRGQQVTLSCSPISGHRSVSWYQQTPGQGLQFLFEYFSETQRNKGNFPGRFSGRQFSNSRSEMNVSTLELGDSALYLCASSWSQGGYEQYFGPGTRLTVT.

This clone was recorded a few times. This chain links TRBV10-2 with TRBJ2-5; perhaps TRBD1 as D (6 bases). The germline V gene encodes CDR1 WSHSY and CDR2 SAAADI. The CDR3 loop spans 15 amino acids. Trimming stripped 3 bases from V and 4 bases from J, with 15 bases between. This CDR3 reads CASSDTQGSGETQYF. The CDR3, as DNA: TGCGCCAGCAGTGATACACAGGGATCCGGAGAGACCCAGTACTTC.

The rearrangement joins TRBV5-1 to TRBJ2-7, with TRBD1 matching over 10 bases. CDR3 length: 15 residues. Germline loops: CDR1 SGHRS, CDR2 YFSETQ. With 3 bases clipped from V and 1 base from J, the junction kept 4 bases outside the gene matches. As DNA, the CDR3 is TGCGCCAGCAGCTCCAGGGGACAGGGGTCCTACGAGCAGTACTTC. It specifies CASSSRGQGSYEQYF.

This chain connects TRBV6-2 or TRBV6-3 to TRBJ2-1, with a tentative D call TRBD2 (6 bases). Looked up from germline, CDR1 is MNHEY and CDR2 is SVGEGT. This CDR3 contains 16 residues. V lost 6 bases, J lost 3 bases, and 18 bases lay in between. The CDR3 coding sequence is TGTGCCAGCAGCCCGCCTGGCGGGACGGTCTACAATGAGCAGTTCTTC. It codes for CASSPPGGTVYNEQFF.

V gene TRBV18 combines with J gene TRBJ1-4; tentative D call: TRBD1 (5 bases). Looked up from germline, CDR1 is KGHSH and CDR2 is LQKENI. V was clipped by 3 bases and J by 3 bases, with 14 bases between them. This CDR3 contains 16 residues. The CDR3 reads CASSPRGGSANEKLFF. In DNA, the CDR3 is TGTGCCAGCTCACCCCGCGGGGGAAGCGCTAATGAAAAACTGTTTTTT.

This clone was counted a few times. The rearrangement joins TRBV5-1 to TRBJ2-5, with TRBD2 matching 7 bases. Per germline, CDR1 SGHRS and CDR2 YFSETQ. CDR3 length: 15 residues. The V gene end was trimmed by 4 bases and the J gene end by 2 bases; junction bases not matched to a gene: 8. The CDR3 DNA sequence: TGCGCCAGCAGCACCGGGTCGGGGGGTCAAGAGACCCAGTACTTC. Its protein product is CASSTGSGGQETQYF.

The gene calls are TRBV7-2 and TRBJ2-1; 8 positions match TRBD2. Germline V gives CDR1 SGHTA, CDR2 FQGNSA. CDR3 length: 15 residues. Trimming took 3 bases from V and 10 from J; bases not matched to a gene: 11. DNA for the CDR3: TGTGCCAGCAGCTTGGAACATGCGGGGGGAAGGGAGCAGTTCTTC. This encodes CASSLEHAGGREQFF.

Notes on this clone: The same CDR3 arises from other DNA sequences in this sample as well. The gene calls are TRBV5-4 and TRBJ2-7, with a possible D match to TRBD1 (5 bases). The ends were cut back, 0 bases at V and 4 bases at J, with 5 bases in the middle. This CDR3 spans 12 amino acids. CDR1 and CDR2 from the germline V gene are SGHNT and YYREEE (reference sequence). The CDR3 bases are TGTGCCAGCAGCTTGGACAGGTACGAGCAGTACTTC. Encoded protein: CASSLDRYEQYF.

This clone was seen once. This chain links TRBV3-1 (or the pseudogene TRBV3-2) with TRBJ1-3, with TRBD1 as a possible D gene (6 bases). Germline CDR1 reads LGHDT; CDR2 reads YNNKEL (reference sequence). V gave up 0 bases and J gave up 4 bases, with 16 bases separating them. The CDR3 extends over 17 amino acids. The CDR3 DNA is TGTGCCAGCAGCCAAGAACAGGGCGGCGAAGACGGAAACACCATATATTTT. Its translation is CASSQEQGGEDGNTIYF.

The V and J genes are TRBV5-1 and TRBJ2-1; 7 bases agree with TRBD2. Germline V gives CDR1 SGHRS, CDR2 YFSETQ. There are 15 residues in the CDR3. V lost 0 bases and J lost 2; bases outside the gene matches: 2. The CDR3 protein is CASSLEAGAYNEQFF. The DNA of the CDR3 is TGCGCCAGCAGCTTGGAGGCGGGGGCCTACAATGAGCAGTTCTTC. Together with reference TRBV5-1 and TRBJ2-1, the CDR3 gives the full variable domain: KAGVTQTPRYLIKTRGQQVTLSCSPISGHRSVSWYQQTPGQGLQFLFEYFSETQRNKGNFPGRFSGRQFSNSRSEMNVSTLELGDSALYLCASSLEAGAYNEQFFGPGTRLTVL.

The chain recombines TRBV7-9 with TRBJ2-7; the D is unclear. Germline V gives CDR1 SEHNR, CDR2 FQNEAQ (reference sequence). Trimming removed 3 bases from V and 0 bases from J, with 6 bases in between. The CDR3 has 13 residues. CDR3 nucleotide sequence: TGTGCCAGCAGCTTTGCTAGCTCCTACGAGCAGTACTTC. Translation gives CASSFASSYEQYF.